This record covers a single TCR beta chain. Its antigen is unidentified. Library preparation (for TCRbeta) was performed with unique molecular identifiers. Each CDR3 protein gets one entry after TCRdb re-called the PCR reads with MiXCR. The data show around 580,000 distinct CDR3 sequences, under 30% seen once. This sample was taken from a study of T-cell reconstitution after alpha-beta-depleted transplantation in children. Study-level findings and limits: After one year, T-cell counts and TCRbeta diversity mostly came from new T cells.

V shed 0 bases and J 6 bases; nucleotides not matched to a gene: 8. This CDR3 spans 17 amino acids. Germline CDR1 is LGHNA and CDR2 is YSLEER. The specimen comprised PBMCs, mostly from graft donor cells, sampled 360 days after TCRalphabeta/CD19-depleted stem cell transplant. This chain joins TRBV4-3 and TRBJ2-1, with 10 nucleotides matching TRBD1. The TCR was taken from a boy under two years old who had a stem cell transplant for acute myeloid leukemia, so the T cells may come from the graft donor. Here the CDR3 DNA reads TGCGCCAGCAGCCAAGATCTTGGGGACAGGGGCACCAATGAGCAGTTCTTC. It encodes CASSQDLGDRGTNEQFF.